The 23 T cell receptor beta chains below were found in one sample sequenced in a study of blood T cell repertoires in COVID-19 (TCRdb year 2020). The library came from the immunoSEQ multiplex PCR assay. This immuneACCESS table, as held by TCRdb, lists in-frame sequences with V and J called but not all clones. Of the missing ones, under half trace to an unresolved V gene in checked studies; the others have no known cause. In this sample the table shows some 300,000 clones, around 91% of which occur a single time. The ten largest make up 9.5% of the sample. Input material: PBMCs or T cells enriched from blood (not recorded which). The source is a woman aged 40 to 50 who had recovered from COVID-19.

V is TRBV4-3 and J is TRBJ2-1; 9 bases map to TRBD1. The V gene end was trimmed by 0 bases and the J gene end by 8 bases; junction bases not matched to a gene: 5. CDR3 length equals 15 residues. Per the germline V gene, CDR1 is LGHNA and CDR2 is YSLEER. The DNA for the CDR3 is TGCGCCAGCAGCCAAGATCGGACAGGGGTGTATGAGCAGTTCTTC. Encoded protein: CASSQDRTGVYEQFF.

This chain links TRBV18 with TRBJ1-6; 7 nucleotides line up with TRBD1. The CDR3 extends over 15 amino acids. Germline V gene data show CDR1 as KGHSH and CDR2 as LQKENI. Germline trimming cut 0 bases from V and 14 bases from J; bases unmatched to any gene: 10. The CDR3 sequence is CASSPPGQAALTLHF. The CDR3 DNA is TGTGCCAGCTCACCACCCGGACAGGCGGCCCTCACCCTCCACTTT.

The V and J genes are TRBV5-4 and TRBJ2-1; maybe TRBD2 (5 bases). Deletions cut 0 bases from V and 4 bases from J, with 8 bases between. CDR3 size: 14 residues. The germline CDR1 and CDR2 sequences are SGHNT and YYREEE (reference sequence). Here the CDR3 reads CASSLGGPYNEQFF. The CDR3 DNA reads as TGTGCCAGCAGCTTGGGAGGGCCGTACAATGAGCAGTTCTTC.

The chain combines TRBV15 with TRBJ1-2; 10 bases line up with TRBD1. The germline V gene has CDR1 LNHNV and CDR2 YYDKDF (reference sequence). This CDR3 is 15 amino acids long. Unmatched junction bases numbered 8, after V lost 6 bases and J lost 4 bases. This CDR3 is CATSDWDRGGYGYTF. The CDR3 DNA reads TGTGCCACCAGTGACTGGGACAGGGGAGGCTATGGCTACACCTTC.

The rearrangement links TRBV10-3 to TRBJ1-1; TRBD1 matches at 10 bases. V lost 10 bases and J lost 1; bases outside the gene matches: 6. The germline V gene has CDR1 ENHRY and CDR2 SYGVKD. This CDR3 contains 14 residues. The CDR3 here is CATQTGGENTEAFF. CDR3 coding DNA: TGTGCCACTCAGACAGGGGGCGAGAACACTGAAGCTTTCTTT.

The genes are TRBV28 and TRBJ2-7, with 10 bases aligning to TRBD1. J lost 4 bases, V lost 5 bases, and 11 bases had no gene match. This CDR3 is built from 16 residues. The germline gives CDR1 MDHEN, CDR2 SYDVKM. CDR3 bases: TGTGCCAGCAGTACGGGGGGACAGGGGACCAAATACGAGCAGTACTTC. Protein product: CASSTGGQGTKYEQYF. Variable domain in full (rest from reference TRBV28 and TRBJ2-7): DVKVTQSSRYLVKRTGEKVFLECVQDMDHENMFWYRQDPGLGLRLIYFSYDVKMKEKGDIPEGYSVSREKKERFSLILESASTNQTSMYLCASSTGGQGTKYEQYFGPGTRLTVT.

The chain links TRBV18 to TRBJ2-7; the D gene is possibly TRBD2 (6 bases). CDR3 size: 14 residues. V lost 2 bases and J 3 bases, leaving 11 bases between the germline ends. Germline V gene lookup returns CDR1 KGHSH and CDR2 LQKENI. CDR3 bases: TGTGCCAGCTCACCAGGGACTTTATTCTACGAGCAGTACTTC. It encodes CASSPGTLFYEQYF. The full variable domain, with the rest looked up from reference TRBV18 and TRBJ2-7, is NAGVMQNPRHLVRRRGQEARLRCSPMKGHSHVYWYRQLPEEGLKFMVYLQKENIIDESGMPKERFSAEFPKEGPSILRIQQVVRGDSAAYFCASSPGTLFYEQYFGPGTRLTVT.

This rearrangement joins TRBV7-6 to TRBJ2-7; 11 positions match TRBD2. Germline V lookup: CDR1 SGHVS, CDR2 FNYEAQ. The CDR3 extends over 18 amino acids. Trimming at V came to 3 bases and at J to 1 base, leaving 11 bases not matched to a gene. The CDR3: CASSFSLAGGAWSYEQYF. The CDR3, as DNA: TGTGCCAGCAGCTTCTCCCTAGCGGGAGGTGCTTGGTCCTACGAGCAGTACTTC. Looking up the rest from reference TRBV7-6 and TRBJ2-7 gives the full variable domain: GAGVSQSPRYKVTKRGQDVALRCDPISGHVSLYWYRQALGQGPEFLTYFNYEAQQDKSGLPNDRFSAERPEGSISTLTIQRTEQRDSAMYRCASSFSLAGGAWSYEQYFGPGTRLTVT.

The rearrangement joins TRBV9 to TRBJ1-2; D remains ambiguous. Trimming stripped 0 bases from V and 3 bases from J, with 6 bases between. This CDR3 region has 13 residues. Germline lookup yields CDR1 SGDLS and CDR2 YYNGEE. CDR3 nucleotides: TGTGCCAGCAGCGTAGAACAGTACTATGGCTACACCTTC. This translates into CASSVEQYYGYTF.

The genes are TRBV27 and TRBJ2-1; 10 positions agree with TRBD1. The ends lost 5 bases at V and 6 bases at J; junction bases unmatched: 7. Germline CDR1 and CDR2: MNHEY and SMNVEV (reference sequence). The CDR3 is made up of 15 amino acids. CDR3 protein: CASSLGTGALNEQFF. In nucleotides, the CDR3 is TGTGCCAGCAGTCTGGGGACAGGGGCGCTCAATGAGCAGTTCTTC.

This clone was seen a handful of times. V and J are TRBV7-2 and TRBJ1-2; 7 bases map to TRBD1. The CDR3 sequence is 15 residues long. The germline CDR1 and CDR2 sequences are SGHTA and FQGNSA. The trim removed 1 base at V and 5 bases at J, leaving 7 bases unmatched. The CDR3 spells CASSLDSKGAYGYTF. The CDR3 nucleotides are TGTGCCAGCAGCTTAGATTCGAAGGGGGCTTATGGCTACACCTTC. Combining the CDR3 with reference TRBV7-2 and TRBJ1-2 gives the whole variable domain GAGVSQSPSNKVTEKGKDVELRCDPISGHTALYWYRQSLGQGLEFLIYFQGNSAPDKSGLPSDRFSAERTGGSVSTLTIQRTQQEDSAVYLCASSLDSKGAYGYTFGSGTRLTVV.

The chain is built from TRBV29-1 and TRBJ2-7, with D possibly TRBD2 on 6 matching bases. Germline CDR1 and CDR2: SQVTM and ANQGSEA. This CDR3 has 14 amino acids. Trimming removed 4 bases at V and 4 bases at J, with 17 bases between. The CDR3 loop reads CSVVFELALYEQYF. CDR3 DNA sequence: TGCAGCGTTGTGTTCGAACTAGCTTTGTACGAGCAGTACTTC.

This clone was picked up one time. The J gene is TRBJ2-7, the V gene TRBV28; D unclear. The CDR3 contains 11 residues. CDR1 MDHEN and CDR2 SYDVKM come from the germline V gene. V was cut by 1 base and J by 6 bases, with 4 bases left in between. Here the CDR3 reads CASSLFGEQYF. As DNA, the CDR3 is TGTGCCAGCAGTTTATTCGGCGAGCAGTACTTC.

V is TRBV7-3 and J is TRBJ1-1; TRBD1 agrees at 7 bases. Germline V gene lookup returns CDR1 SGHTA and CDR2 FQGTGA. Trimming removed 5 bases from V and 5 bases from J; junction bases left unmatched: 11. The length of the CDR3 is 15 residues. The CDR3 region has the DNA TGTGCCAGCAGCGAAGGGGACAGCGAGTATACTGAAGCTTTCTTT. It yields the protein CASSEGDSEYTEAFF. Variable domain in full (rest from reference TRBV7-3 and TRBJ1-1): GAGVSQTPSNKVTEKGKYVELRCDPISGHTALYWYRQSLGQGPEFLIYFQGTGAADDSGLPNDRFFAVRPEGSVSTLKIQRTERGDSAVYLCASSEGDSEYTEAFFGQGTRLTVV.

The rearrangement joins TRBV12-5 to TRBJ2-1, with TRBD2 matching 9 bases. Trimming took 2 bases from V and 3 from J; bases not matched to a gene: 2. CDR1 LGHNT and CDR2 FRNRAP come from the germline V gene. The CDR3 has 15 residues. The CDR3 nucleotides are TGTGCTAGTGGTTTGCAGCGGGAGGTCTACAATGAGCAGTTCTTC. Residues: CASGLQREVYNEQFF.

V is TRBV30 and J is TRBJ2-1, with 11 bases identical to TRBD2. The ends lost 4 bases at V and 5 bases at J; junction bases unmatched: 10. The CDR3 is made up of 16 amino acids. Germline CDR1 and CDR2: GTSNPN and SVGIG (reference sequence). DNA of the CDR3: TGTGCCTGGACCCGAGGGTCTAGCGGGGGGAACAATGAGCAGTTCTTC. Translated, it gives CAWTRGSSGGNNEQFF.

The gene calls are TRBV28 and TRBJ1-6; D not resolved. The CDR3 sequence is 14 residues long. The V end was cut by 3 bases, the J end by 6 bases, with 9 bases between. The germline gives CDR1 MDHEN, CDR2 SYDVKM. The CDR3 coding sequence is TGTGCCAGCAGTTTCCCGGGTGTTAATTCACCCCTCCACTTT. Translating gives CASSFPGVNSPLHF.

The rearrangement links TRBV11-3 to TRBJ2-1; 8 bases map to TRBD2. V shed 0 bases, J shed 2 bases, and the junction held 9 bases outside the gene matches. The CDR3 is made up of 18 amino acids. Germline V gene data show CDR1 as SGHNT and CDR2 as YENEEA. CDR3 loop: CASSLDQFSGDPYNEQFF. In DNA, the CDR3 is TGTGCCAGCAGCTTAGATCAGTTTAGCGGGGACCCCTACAATGAGCAGTTCTTC.

The chain joins TRBV7-6 to TRBJ2-3; possibly TRBD2 for D (6 bases). The length of the CDR3 is 17 residues. Germline V gene sequence: CDR1 SGHVS, CDR2 FNYEAQ. Trimming took off 5 bases at V and 0 bases at J, with 18 bases between the two ends. The CDR3 sequence is CASSIPLAGGSTDTQYF. The CDR3 DNA reads TGTGCCAGCAGCATTCCCCTAGCCGGGGGTAGCACAGATACGCAGTATTTT.

The rearrangement links TRBV4-3 to TRBJ2-7; 13 bases map to TRBD2. Trimming took 4 bases from V and 2 from J; bases not matched to a gene: 2. This CDR3 has 15 residues. The germline V gene encodes CDR1 LGHNA and CDR2 YSLEER. CDR3 coding DNA: TGCGCCAGCAGCCCGGGGACTAGCGGGACCTACGAGCAGTACTTC. This sequence encodes CASSPGTSGTYEQYF.

This clone was detected once. The V gene is TRBV19, the J gene TRBJ2-5; 9 bases are shared with TRBD2. The V and J ends lost 9 bases and 5 bases, in that order; junction bases with no gene match: 13. This CDR3 is 15 amino acids long. Germline CDR1 reads LNHDA; CDR2 reads SQIVND (reference sequence). CDR3 in DNA: TGTGCCAGCTCACCGGCTAGCGGGAAGGATGAGACCCAGTACTTC. Residues: CASSPASGKDETQYF.

The chain couples TRBV30 to TRBJ2-1; D is perhaps TRBD2 (6 bases). Trimming removed 4 bases from V and 10 bases from J, with 11 bases in between. The germline CDR1 and CDR2 sequences are GTSNPN and SVGIG (reference sequence). This CDR3 contains 11 residues. CDR3 in DNA: TGTGCCTGGACCTATGGGGGGGAGCAGTTCTTC. It encodes CAWTYGGEQFF.

The V and J genes are TRBV14 and TRBJ2-5; a possible D gene is TRBD2 (5 bases). Germline loops: CDR1 SGHDN, CDR2 FVKESK. V shed 0 bases and J shed 7 bases, with 12 bases lying between them. The CDR3 is made up of 14 amino acids. The CDR3 sequence: CASSQDGPRGTQYF. The CDR3 nucleotides read TGTGCCAGCAGCCAAGATGGGCCTCGGGGGACCCAGTACTTC.